This record covers a single T cell receptor (beta chain). Its target is not known. This record comes from a study of a mutant IDH1 vaccine in newly diagnosed glioma. Documented time point: week 11, during vaccination. Each dose delivered 300 ug of mutant IDH1 20-mer peptide subcutaneously with imiquimod. Generated by immunoSEQ multiplex PCR, the TCRdb table keeps only in-frame clones and is missing some. The sample shows about 40,000 clones, 65% to 85% of them seen only once. This CDR3 comprises 15 residues. CDR1 is SGHTA, CDR2 FQGNSA, per germline. The V end was cut by 1 base, the J end by 4 bases, with 11 bases between.

Material: PBMCs, obtained from a glioma patient whose treatment included an IDH1 peptide vaccine. This clonotype was sampled from a man aged 40-50 years with glioma. The rearrangement joins TRBV7-2 to TRBJ1-5; no clear D gene. Here the CDR3 DNA reads TGTGCCAGCAGCTTAGTCGCAGGCACTAATCAGCCCCAGCATTTT. Protein sequence: CASSLVAGTNQPQHF.